The entry that follows covers one TCR beta chain sequence. Its antigen is unknown. The data were taken from a study of radiation and T cells in renal cell carcinoma. Documented time point: baseline pretreatment blood. Treatment: 15 Gy SBRT to primary tumor, nephrectomy 4 weeks later. Blood was sampled at baseline, 2 weeks and 4 weeks after SBRT. This renal cell carcinoma was of the clear cell type. Looked up from germline, CDR1 is LNHDA and CDR2 is SQIVND (reference sequence). V was pared by 9 bases and J by 7 bases, with 9 bases of the junction left unmatched. The CDR3 is made up of 13 amino acids. Libraries were prepared by immunoSEQ multiplex PCR; TCRdb keeps only in-frame clonotypes and omits some of them. The sample lists 150,000 or so clones, less than 90% occurring once. Whole-study results and caveats: No pretreatment tumor biopsies were available for baseline clonotypes.

Sample: blood, taken from a patient whose treatment included radiotherapy and nephrectomy. This receptor was obtained from a woman in her 70s with renal cell carcinoma. V is TRBV19 and J is TRBJ1-2; TRBD1 agrees at 9 bases. CDR3 in amino acids: CASHRGLSSGYTF. The CDR3 nucleotides read TGTGCCAGCCACAGGGGGCTGTCTTCTGGCTACACCTTC.